This T cell receptor beta chain was retrieved from a study of metastatic and nonmetastatic thyroid tumors. Each patient came to thyroid surgery without any prior treatment (of any kind). In the authors' workflow: CDR3 was compared across clinicopathological groups, and the resulting differences were used to build a distant-metastasis classifier for papillary thyroid cancer. TCRdb reassembled clones from the PCR reads with MiXCR. These V and J calls rely on TCRdb rather than the paper's analysis. Altogether around 29,000 clones are present, 20% to 25% being singletons, with the ten largest covering roughly 15%. Germline V gene data show CDR1 as SGHDN and CDR2 as FVKESK. The CDR3 has 16 residues. V dropped 2 bases and J dropped 2; count of bases not matched to a gene: 6. Points from the study as a whole: The study reportedly found significantly higher TCR beta diversity in malignant thyroid tumors than benign nodules, in blood and tumor.

At least ten counts were recorded for this clone. The antigen remains undetermined. The receptor's source is a female donor with papillary thyroid cancer or a benign thyroid nodule (not recorded which). Some clones in this sample may be carry-over from other donors' samples. The sample consisted of blood. V usage is TRBV14 and J usage is TRBJ2-7; TRBD2 matches 10 bases. The CDR3 nucleotides are TGTGCCAGCAGCCAACTAGCGGGAGAGCGGACCTACGAGCAGTACTTC. Amino acids: CASSQLAGERTYEQYF.